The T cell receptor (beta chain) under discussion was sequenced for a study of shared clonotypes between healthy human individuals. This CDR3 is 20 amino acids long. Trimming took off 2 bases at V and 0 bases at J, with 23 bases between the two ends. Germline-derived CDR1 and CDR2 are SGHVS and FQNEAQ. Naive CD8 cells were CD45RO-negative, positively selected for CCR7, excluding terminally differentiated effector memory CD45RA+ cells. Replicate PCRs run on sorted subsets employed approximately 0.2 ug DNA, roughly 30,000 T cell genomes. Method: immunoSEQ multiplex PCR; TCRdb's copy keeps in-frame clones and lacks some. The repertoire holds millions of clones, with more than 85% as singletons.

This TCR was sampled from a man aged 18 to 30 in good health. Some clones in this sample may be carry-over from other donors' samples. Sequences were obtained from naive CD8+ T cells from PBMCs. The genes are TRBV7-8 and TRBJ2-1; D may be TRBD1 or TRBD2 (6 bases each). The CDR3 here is CASSLLQGKIRGSSYNEQFF. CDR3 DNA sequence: TGTGCCAGCAGCTTACTTCAGGGGAAGATTCGGGGGAGCTCCTACAATGAGCAGTTCTTC.